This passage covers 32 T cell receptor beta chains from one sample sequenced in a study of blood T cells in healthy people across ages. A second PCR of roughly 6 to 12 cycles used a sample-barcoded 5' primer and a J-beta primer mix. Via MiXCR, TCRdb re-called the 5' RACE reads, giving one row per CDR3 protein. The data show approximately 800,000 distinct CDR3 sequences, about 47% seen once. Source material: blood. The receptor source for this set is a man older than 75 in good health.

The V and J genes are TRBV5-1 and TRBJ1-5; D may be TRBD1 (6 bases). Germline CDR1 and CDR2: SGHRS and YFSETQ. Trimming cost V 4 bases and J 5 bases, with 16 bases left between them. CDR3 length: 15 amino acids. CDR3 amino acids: CASSMGAGSDQPQHF. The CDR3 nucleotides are TGCGCCAGCAGCATGGGGGCGGGTAGTGATCAGCCCCAGCATTTT.

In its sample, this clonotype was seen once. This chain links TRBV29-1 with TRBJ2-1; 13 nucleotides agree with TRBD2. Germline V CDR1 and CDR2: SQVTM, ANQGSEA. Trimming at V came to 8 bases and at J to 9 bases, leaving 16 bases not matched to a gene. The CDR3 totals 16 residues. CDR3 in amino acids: CSSDSLLAGGHFEQFF. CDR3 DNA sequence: TGCAGCTCCGATAGCTTACTAGCGGGAGGGCATTTTGAGCAGTTCTTC.

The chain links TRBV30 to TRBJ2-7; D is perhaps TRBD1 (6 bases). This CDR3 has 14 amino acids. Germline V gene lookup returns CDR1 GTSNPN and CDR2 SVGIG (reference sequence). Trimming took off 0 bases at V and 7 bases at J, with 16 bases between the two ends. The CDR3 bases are TGTGCCTGGAGTGTCGTTGGCAGGGGCGGAGAGCAGTACTTC. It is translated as CAWSVVGRGGEQYF.

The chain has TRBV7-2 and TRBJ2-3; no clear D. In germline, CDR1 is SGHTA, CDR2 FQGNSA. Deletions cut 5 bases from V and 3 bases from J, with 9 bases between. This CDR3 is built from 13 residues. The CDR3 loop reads CASSSHRTDTQYF. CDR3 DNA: TGTGCCAGCAGCAGTCATCGGACAGATACGCAGTATTTT.

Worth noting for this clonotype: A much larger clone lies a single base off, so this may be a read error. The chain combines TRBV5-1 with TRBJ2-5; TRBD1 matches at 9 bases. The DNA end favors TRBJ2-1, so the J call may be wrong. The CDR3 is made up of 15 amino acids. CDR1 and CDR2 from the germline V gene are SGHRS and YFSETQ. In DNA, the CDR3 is TGCGCCAGCAGCTTTAAGACAGGGGGGCAAGAGACCCAGTTCTTC. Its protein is CASSFKTGGQETQFF.

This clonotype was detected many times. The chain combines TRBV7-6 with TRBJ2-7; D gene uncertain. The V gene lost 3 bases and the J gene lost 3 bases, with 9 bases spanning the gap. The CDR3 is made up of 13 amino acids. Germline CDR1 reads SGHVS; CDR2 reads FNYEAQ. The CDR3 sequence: CASSFRANYEQYF. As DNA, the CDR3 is TGTGCCAGCAGCTTCCGGGCCAACTACGAGCAGTACTTC.

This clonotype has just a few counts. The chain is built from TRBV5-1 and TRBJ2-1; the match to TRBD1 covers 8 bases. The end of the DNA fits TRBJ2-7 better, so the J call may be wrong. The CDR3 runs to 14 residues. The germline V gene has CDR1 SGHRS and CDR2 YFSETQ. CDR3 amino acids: CASSVTGDYSEQYF. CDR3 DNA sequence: TGCGCCAGCAGCGTGACAGGGGATTACAGCGAGCAGTACTTC.

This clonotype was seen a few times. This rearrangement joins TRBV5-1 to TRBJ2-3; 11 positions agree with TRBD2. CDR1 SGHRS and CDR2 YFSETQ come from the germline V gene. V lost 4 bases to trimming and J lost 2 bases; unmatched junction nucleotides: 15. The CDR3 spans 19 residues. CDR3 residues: CASSQSAYSGREPTDTQYF. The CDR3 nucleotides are TGCGCCAGCAGCCAGTCTGCCTATAGCGGGAGGGAACCCACAGATACGCAGTATTTT.

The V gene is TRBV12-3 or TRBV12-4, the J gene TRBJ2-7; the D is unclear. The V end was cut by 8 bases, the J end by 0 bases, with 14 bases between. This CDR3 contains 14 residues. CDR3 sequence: CASAISTLSYEQYF. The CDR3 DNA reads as TGTGCCAGCGCCATCTCGACACTCTCCTACGAGCAGTACTTC.

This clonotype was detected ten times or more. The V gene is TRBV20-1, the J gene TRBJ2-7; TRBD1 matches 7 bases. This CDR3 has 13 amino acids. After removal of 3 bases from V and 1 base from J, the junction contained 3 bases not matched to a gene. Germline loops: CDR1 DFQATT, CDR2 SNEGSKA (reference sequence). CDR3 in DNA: TGCAGTGCTAGTGTCAGGGGGTCCTACGAGCAGTACTTC. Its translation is CSASVRGSYEQYF.

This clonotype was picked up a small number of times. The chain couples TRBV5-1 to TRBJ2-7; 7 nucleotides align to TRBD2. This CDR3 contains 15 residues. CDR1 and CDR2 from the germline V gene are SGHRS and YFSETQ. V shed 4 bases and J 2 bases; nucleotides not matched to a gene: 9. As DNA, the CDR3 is TGCGCCAGCAGCCCGGACGGGGCGGGAGCCTACGAGCAGTACTTC. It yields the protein CASSPDGAGAYEQYF.

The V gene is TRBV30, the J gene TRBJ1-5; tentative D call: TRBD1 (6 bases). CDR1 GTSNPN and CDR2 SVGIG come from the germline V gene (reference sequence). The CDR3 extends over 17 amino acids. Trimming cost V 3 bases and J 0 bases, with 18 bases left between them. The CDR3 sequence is CAWSRSQGPHSNQPQHF. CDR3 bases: TGTGCCTGGAGCCGCTCACAGGGACCTCATAGCAATCAGCCCCAGCATTTT.

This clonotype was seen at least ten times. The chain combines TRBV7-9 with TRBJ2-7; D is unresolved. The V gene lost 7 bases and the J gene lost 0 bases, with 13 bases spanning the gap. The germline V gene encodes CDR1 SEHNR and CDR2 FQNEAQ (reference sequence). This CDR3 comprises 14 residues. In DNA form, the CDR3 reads TGTGCCAGCACCCCGTCGGCCGCCTCCTACGAGCAGTACTTC. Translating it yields CASTPSAASYEQYF. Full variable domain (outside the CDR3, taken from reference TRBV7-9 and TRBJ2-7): DTGVSQNPRHKITKRGQNVTFRCDPISEHNRLYWYRQTLGQGPEFLTYFQNEAQLEKSRLLSDRFSAERPKGSFSTLEIQRTEQGDSAMYLCASTPSAASYEQYFGPGTRLTVT.

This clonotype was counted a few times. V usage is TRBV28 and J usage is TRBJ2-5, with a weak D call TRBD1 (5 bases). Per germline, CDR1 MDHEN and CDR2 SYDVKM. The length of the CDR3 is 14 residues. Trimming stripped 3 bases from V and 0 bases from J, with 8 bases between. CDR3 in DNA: TGTGCCAGCAGTTTCAGACAGTACCAAGAGACCCAGTACTTC. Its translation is CASSFRQYQETQYF.

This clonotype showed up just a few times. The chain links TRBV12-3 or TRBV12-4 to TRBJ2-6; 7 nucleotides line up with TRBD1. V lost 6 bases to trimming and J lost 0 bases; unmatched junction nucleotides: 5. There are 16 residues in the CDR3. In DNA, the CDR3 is TGTGCCAGCAGCTGGTCAGGGGGCTCTGGGGCCAACGTCCTGACTTTC. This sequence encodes CASSWSGGSGANVLTF.

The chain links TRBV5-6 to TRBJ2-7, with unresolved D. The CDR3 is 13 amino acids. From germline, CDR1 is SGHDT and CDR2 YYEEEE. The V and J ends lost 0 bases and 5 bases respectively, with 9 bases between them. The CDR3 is CASSLEVSDEQYF. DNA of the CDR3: TGTGCCAGCAGCTTGGAGGTCAGCGACGAGCAGTACTTC.

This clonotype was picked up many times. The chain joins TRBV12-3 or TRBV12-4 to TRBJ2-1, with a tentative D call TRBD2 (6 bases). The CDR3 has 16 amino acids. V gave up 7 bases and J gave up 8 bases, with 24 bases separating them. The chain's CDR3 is CASIRDFSLTPHEQFF. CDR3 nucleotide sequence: TGTGCCAGCATTCGGGACTTCTCCTTAACCCCCCATGAGCAGTTCTTC.

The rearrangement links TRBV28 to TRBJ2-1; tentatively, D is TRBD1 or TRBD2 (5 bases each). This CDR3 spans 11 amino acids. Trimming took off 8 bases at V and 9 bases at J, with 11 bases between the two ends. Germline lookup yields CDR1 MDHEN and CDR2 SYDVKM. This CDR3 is CASHTGLEQFF. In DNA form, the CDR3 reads TGTGCCAGCCACACGGGGCTTGAGCAGTTCTTC.

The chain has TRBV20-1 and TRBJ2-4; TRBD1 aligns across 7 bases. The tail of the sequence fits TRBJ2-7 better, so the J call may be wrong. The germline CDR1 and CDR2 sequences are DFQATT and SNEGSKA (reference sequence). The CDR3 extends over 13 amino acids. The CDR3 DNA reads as TGCAGTGCTATACCGGCAGGGGGCTACGAGCAGTACTTC. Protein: CSAIPAGGYEQYF.

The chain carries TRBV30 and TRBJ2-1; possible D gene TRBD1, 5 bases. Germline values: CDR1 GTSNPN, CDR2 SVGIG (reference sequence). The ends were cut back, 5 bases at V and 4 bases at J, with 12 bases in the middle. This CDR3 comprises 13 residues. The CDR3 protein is CAWAGNRYNEQFF. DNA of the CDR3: TGTGCCTGGGCAGGGAACCGATACAATGAGCAGTTCTTC.

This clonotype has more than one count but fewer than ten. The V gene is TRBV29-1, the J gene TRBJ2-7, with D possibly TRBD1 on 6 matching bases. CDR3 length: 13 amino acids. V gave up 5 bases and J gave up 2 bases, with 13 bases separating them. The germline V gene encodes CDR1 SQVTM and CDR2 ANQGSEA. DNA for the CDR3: TGCAGCGTTCTTAAAGGGGGTCCCTACGAGCAGTACTTC. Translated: CSVLKGGPYEQYF.

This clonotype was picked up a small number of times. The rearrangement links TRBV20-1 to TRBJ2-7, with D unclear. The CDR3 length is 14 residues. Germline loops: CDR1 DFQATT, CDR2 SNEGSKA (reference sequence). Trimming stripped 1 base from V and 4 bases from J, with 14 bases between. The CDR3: CSARGSPASYEQYF. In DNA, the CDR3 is TGCAGTGCTAGAGGGTCGCCAGCCTCGTACGAGCAGTACTTC.

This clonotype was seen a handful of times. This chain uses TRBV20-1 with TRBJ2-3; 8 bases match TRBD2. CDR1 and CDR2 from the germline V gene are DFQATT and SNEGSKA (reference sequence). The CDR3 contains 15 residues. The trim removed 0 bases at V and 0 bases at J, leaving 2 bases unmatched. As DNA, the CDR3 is TGCAGTGCTAGAGAAGCGGGAGTCAGCACAGATACGCAGTATTTT. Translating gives CSAREAGVSTDTQYF.

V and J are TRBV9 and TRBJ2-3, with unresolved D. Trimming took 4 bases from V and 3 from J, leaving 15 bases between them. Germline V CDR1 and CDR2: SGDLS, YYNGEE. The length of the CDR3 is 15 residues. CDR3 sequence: CASSRWTSATDTQYF. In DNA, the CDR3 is TGTGCCAGCAGCCGCTGGACCAGCGCGACAGATACGCAGTATTTT.

CDR3 DNA sequence: TGCAGTGCCTCGACAGCGAGCTCCTACGAGCAGTACTTC. Translated: CSASTASSYEQYF. The V call is TRBV20-1, the J call TRBJ2-7, with TRBD1 as a possible D gene (5 bases). CDR1 and CDR2 from the germline V gene are DFQATT and SNEGSKA (reference sequence). The CDR3 length is 13 residues. V lost 6 bases to trimming and J lost 0 bases, with 12 bases between them.

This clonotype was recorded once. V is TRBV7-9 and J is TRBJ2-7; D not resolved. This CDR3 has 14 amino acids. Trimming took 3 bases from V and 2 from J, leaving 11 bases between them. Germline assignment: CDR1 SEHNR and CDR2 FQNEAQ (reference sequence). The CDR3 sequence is CASSLGQYAYEQYF. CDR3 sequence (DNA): TGTGCCAGCAGCTTGGGCCAATACGCCTACGAGCAGTACTTC.

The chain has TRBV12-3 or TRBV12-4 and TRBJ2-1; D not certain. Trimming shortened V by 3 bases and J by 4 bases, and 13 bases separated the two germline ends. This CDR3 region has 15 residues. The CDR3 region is CASSLNGVGYNEQFF. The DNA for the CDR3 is TGTGCCAGCAGTTTGAATGGAGTAGGATACAATGAGCAGTTCTTC.

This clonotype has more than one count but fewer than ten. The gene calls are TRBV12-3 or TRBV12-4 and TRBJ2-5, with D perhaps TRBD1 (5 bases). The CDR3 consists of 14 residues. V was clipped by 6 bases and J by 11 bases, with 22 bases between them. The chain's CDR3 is CASRRQSLYNEQYF. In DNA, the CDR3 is TGTGCCAGCAGACGACAGAGTCTCTACAATGAGCAGTACTTC.

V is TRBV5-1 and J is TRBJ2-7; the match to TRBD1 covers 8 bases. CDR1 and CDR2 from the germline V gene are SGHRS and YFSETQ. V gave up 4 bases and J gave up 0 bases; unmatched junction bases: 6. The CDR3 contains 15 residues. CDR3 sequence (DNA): TGCGCCAGCAGCCCACGGACAGGGAGCTCCTACGAGCAGTACTTC. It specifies CASSPRTGSSYEQYF. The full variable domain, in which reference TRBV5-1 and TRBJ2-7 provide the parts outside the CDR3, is KAGVTQTPRYLIKTRGQQVTLSCSPISGHRSVSWYQQTPGQGLQFLFEYFSETQRNKGNFPGRFSGRQFSNSRSEMNVSTLELGDSALYLCASSPRTGSSYEQYFGPGTRLTVT.

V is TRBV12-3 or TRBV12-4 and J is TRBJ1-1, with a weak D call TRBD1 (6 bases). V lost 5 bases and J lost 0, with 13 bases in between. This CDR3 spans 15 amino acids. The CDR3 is CASSPWTDLNTEAFF. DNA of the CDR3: TGTGCCAGCAGTCCCTGGACAGACTTGAACACTGAAGCTTTCTTT.

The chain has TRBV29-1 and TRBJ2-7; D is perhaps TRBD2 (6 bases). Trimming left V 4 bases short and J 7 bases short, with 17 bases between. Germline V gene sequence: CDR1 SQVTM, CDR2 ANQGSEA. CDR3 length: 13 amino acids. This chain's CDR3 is CSVVISGRGEQYF. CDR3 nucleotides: TGCAGCGTTGTGATTAGCGGACGGGGTGAGCAGTACTTC.

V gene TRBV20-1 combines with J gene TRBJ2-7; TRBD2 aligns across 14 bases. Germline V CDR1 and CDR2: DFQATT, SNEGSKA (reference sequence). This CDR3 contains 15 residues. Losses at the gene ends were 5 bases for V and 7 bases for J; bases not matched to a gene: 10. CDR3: CSAPGTSGSANEQYF. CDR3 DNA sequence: TGCAGTGCTCCCGGGACTAGCGGGAGTGCAAATGAGCAGTACTTC.